A single TCR beta chain is shown here with its context. The sample belongs to a study of blood T cell repertoires in COVID-19. Study-wide context: Acute and convalescent COVID-19 samples came from the United States, Italy and Spain. PBMCs, B-cell-depleted T cells, or T cells provided the cDNA or gDNA that made up the material.

In the authors' workflow: Amplification with reference gene primers provided the estimates of nucleated cell counts. Only in-frame clones appear in the TCRdb table, and some are missing; sequencing was by immunoSEQ multiplex PCR. V and J calls and clone size follow that table, whereas D and trimming were derived from the DNA. This sample has 85,000 to 130,000 clones, with 80% to 90% found just once. The sequence was collected from a man between 50 and 59 years old with acute or convalescent COVID-19. Material for sequencing was peripheral blood.

The DNA of the CDR3 is TGTGCCAGCAGCCCCAGGCTAGCCAGCTCCTACGAGCAGTACTTC. It encodes CASSPRLASSYEQYF. The chain joins TRBV5-6 to TRBJ2-7; maybe TRBD2 (5 bases). The CDR3 totals 15 residues. CDR1 is SGHDT and CDR2 is YYEEEE in the germline V gene. Trimming stripped 4 bases from V and 0 bases from J, with 14 bases between.